This T cell receptor beta chain derives from a study of blood T cell repertoires in COVID-19. For the study at large: PBMCs, B-cell-depleted T cells, or T cells provided the cDNA or gDNA that made up the material.

Germline values: CDR1 LNHDA, CDR2 SQIVND (reference sequence). This CDR3 has 13 amino acids. Between the trimmed V and J ends, which lost 0 bases and 7 bases, there was a span of 7 bases. In the authors' workflow: Quantification of nucleated cells was approximated via reference gene primer amplification. Here immunoSEQ multiplex PCR was the method, and the copy in TCRdb shows in-frame clones only, minus some. Clone size and the V and J calls come from that table; the DNA yielded D and trimming. The sample lists 280,000 or so clones; approximately 83% were seen once. The chain recombines TRBV19 with TRBJ2-1; possible D gene TRBD1, 5 bases. Sequencing was performed on peripheral blood. This clonotype was obtained from a woman in her thirties who had recovered from COVID-19. The CDR3 protein is CASSIDRVNEQFF. The CDR3 DNA reads as TGTGCCAGTAGTATAGACAGGGTTAATGAGCAGTTCTTC.